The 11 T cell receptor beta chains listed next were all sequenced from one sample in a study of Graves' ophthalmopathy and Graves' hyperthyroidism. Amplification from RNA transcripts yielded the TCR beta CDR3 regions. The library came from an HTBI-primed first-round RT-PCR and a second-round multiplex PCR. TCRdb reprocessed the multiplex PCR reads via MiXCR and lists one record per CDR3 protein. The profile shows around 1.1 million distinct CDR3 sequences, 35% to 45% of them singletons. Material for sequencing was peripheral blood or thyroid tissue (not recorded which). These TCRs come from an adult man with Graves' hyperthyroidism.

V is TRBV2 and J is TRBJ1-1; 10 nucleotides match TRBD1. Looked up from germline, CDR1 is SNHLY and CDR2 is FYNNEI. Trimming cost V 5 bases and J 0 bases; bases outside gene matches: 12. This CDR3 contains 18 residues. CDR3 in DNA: TGTGCCAGCAGTTACCAAGACAGGGGGCGAGTGATGAACACTGAAGCTTTCTTT. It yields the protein CASSYQDRGRVMNTEAFF.

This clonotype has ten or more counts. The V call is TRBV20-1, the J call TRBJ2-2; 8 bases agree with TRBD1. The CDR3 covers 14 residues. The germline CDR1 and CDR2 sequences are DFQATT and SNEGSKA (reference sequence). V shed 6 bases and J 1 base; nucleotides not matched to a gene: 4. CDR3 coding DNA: TGCAGTGCGCACGGGACAGGGAACACCGGGGAGCTGTTTTTT. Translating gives CSAHGTGNTGELFF.

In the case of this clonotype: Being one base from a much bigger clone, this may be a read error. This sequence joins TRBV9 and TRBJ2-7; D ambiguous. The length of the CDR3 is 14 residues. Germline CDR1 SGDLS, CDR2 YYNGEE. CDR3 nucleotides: TGTGCCAGCAGCGTAGCCGGGCTGCTCTACGGGCAGTACTTC. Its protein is CASSVAGLLYGQYF.

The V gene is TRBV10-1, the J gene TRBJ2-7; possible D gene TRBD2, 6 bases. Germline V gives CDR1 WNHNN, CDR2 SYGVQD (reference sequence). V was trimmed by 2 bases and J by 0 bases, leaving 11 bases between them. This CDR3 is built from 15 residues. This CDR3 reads CASSEKRARSYEQYF. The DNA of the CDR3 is TGCGCCAGCAGTGAGAAGCGGGCCCGCTCCTACGAGCAGTACTTC.

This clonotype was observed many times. The CDR3 nucleotides are TGTGCCAGCAGCGCGAAACAGGGGCCAACGTCTAGGGCCAACGTCCTGACTTTC. Encoded protein: CASSAKQGPTSRANVLTF. The V call is TRBV7-3, the J call TRBJ2-6; 7 nucleotides line up with TRBD1. With 5 bases clipped from V and 5 bases from J, the junction kept 15 bases outside the gene matches. Germline V lookup: CDR1 SGHTA, CDR2 FQGTGA. The CDR3 runs 18 residues.

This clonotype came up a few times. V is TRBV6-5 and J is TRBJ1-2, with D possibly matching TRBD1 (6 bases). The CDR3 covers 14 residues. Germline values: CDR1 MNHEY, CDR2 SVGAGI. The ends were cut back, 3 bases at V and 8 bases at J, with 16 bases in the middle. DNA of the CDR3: TGTGCCAGCAGTTATGGGGGGGCTGGTCAGGGCTACACCTTC. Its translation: CASSYGGAGQGYTF.

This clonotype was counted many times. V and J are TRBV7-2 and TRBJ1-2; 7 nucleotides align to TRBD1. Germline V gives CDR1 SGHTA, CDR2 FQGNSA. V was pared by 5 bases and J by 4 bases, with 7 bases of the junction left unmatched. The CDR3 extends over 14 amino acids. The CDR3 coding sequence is TGTGCCAGCAGCATTGACAGGGCGAGCTATGGCTACACCTTC. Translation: CASSIDRASYGYTF.

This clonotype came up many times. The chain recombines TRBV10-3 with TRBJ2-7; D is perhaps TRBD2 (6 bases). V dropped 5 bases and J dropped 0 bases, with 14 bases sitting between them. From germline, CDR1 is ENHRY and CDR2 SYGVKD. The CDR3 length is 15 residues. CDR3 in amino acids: CAISRGTGSSYEQYF. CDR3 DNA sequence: TGTGCCATCAGTCGCGGGACGGGGAGCTCCTACGAGCAGTACTTC.

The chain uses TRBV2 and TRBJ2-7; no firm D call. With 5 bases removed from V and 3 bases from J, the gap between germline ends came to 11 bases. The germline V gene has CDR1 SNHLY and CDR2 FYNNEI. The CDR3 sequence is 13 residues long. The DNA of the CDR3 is TGTGCCAGCAGTCGTCAGAAAAGCTACGAGCAGTACTTC. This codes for CASSRQKSYEQYF.

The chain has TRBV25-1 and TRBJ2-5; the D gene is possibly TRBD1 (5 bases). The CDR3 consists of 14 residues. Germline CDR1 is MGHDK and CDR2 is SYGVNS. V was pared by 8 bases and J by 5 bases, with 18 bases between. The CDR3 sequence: CASVETRARETQYF. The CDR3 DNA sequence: TGTGCCAGCGTTGAAACCAGGGCGAGGGAGACCCAGTACTTC.

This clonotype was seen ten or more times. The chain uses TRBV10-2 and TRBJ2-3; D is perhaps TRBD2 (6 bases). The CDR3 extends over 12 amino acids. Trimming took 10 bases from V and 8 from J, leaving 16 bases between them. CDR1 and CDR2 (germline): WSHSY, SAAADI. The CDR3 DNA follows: TGCGCCACCTGCCGGGACTCCGGTACGCAGTATTTT. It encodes CATCRDSGTQYF.